The sequence of this TCR beta chain was determined in a study of post-analysis software for immune sequencing data. The CDR3 length is 13 residues. Unmatched junction bases numbered 10, after V lost 6 bases and J lost 8 bases. Germline V gene lookup returns CDR1 DFQATT and CDR2 SNEGSKA (reference sequence). Unique molecular identifiers had been added to the TCR beta cDNA libraries. T cells numbering roughly 0.9 to 11 million gave rise to a few hundred thousand cDNA molecules. TCRdb ran MiXCR on the PCR reads and lists one entry per CDR3 protein. The sample lists about 540,000 distinct CDR3 sequences, approximately 34% occurring once. Regarding the study as a whole: Compared with controls, patients had more of roughly five TRBV segments, including TRBV5-6, TRBV5-1 and TRBV20-1.

This clonotype occurred a few times. Its antigen is not known. The chain links TRBV20-1 to TRBJ2-1; 7 nucleotides agree with TRBD1. This TCR was recovered from a girl aged 2-17 years with multiple sclerosis. The specimen was blood. CDR3 nucleotides: TGCAGTGCCAACCCAAACACAGGGGATGAGCAGTTCTTC. Amino acid sequence: CSANPNTGDEQFF.